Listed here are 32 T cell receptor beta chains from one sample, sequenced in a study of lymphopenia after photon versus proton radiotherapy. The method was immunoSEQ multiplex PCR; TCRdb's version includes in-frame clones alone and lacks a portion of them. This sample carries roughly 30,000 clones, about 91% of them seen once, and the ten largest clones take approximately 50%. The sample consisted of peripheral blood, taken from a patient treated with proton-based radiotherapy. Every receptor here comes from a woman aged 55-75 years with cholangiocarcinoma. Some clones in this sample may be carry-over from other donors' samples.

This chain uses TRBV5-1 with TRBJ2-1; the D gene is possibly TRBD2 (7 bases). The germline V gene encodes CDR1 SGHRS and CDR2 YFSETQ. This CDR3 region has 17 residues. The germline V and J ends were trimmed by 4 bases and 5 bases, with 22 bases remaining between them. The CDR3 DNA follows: TGCGCCAGCAGCCCACCCGGAGTGGGAGGGGGGCACAATGAGCAGTTCTTC. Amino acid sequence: CASSPPGVGGGHNEQFF.

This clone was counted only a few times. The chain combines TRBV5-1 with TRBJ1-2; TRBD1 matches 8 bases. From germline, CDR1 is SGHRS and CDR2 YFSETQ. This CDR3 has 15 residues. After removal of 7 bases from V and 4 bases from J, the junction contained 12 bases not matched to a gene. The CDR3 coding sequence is TGCGCCAGCCGAGCCGGGACAGGATTAATCTATGGCTACACCTTC. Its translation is CASRAGTGLIYGYTF. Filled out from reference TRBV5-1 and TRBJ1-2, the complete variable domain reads KAGVTQTPRYLIKTRGQQVTLSCSPISGHRSVSWYQQTPGQGLQFLFEYFSETQRNKGNFPGRFSGRQFSNSRSEMNVSTLELGDSALYLCASRAGTGLIYGYTFGSGTRLTVV.

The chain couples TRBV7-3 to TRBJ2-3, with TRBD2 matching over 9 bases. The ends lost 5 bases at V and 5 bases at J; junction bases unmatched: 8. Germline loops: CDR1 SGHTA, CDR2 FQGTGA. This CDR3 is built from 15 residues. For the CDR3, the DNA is TGTGCCAGCAGCCGCGGGACTAGCAGAGTAGATACGCAGTATTTT. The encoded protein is CASSRGTSRVDTQYF.

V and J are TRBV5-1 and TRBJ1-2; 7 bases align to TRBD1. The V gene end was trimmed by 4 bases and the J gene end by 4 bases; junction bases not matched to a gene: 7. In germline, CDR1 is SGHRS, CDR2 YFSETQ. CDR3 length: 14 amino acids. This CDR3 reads CASSITGVGYGYTF. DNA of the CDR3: TGCGCCAGCAGCATAACAGGGGTCGGCTATGGCTACACCTTC.

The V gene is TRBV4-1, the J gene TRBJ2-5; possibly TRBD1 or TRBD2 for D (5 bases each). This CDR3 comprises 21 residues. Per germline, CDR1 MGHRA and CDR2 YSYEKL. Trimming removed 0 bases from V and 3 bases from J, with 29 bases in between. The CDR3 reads CASSQDGSTSGNLKGKETQYF. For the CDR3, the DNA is TGCGCCAGCAGCCAAGATGGGAGCACCTCGGGAAATCTAAAGGGGAAAGAGACCCAGTACTTC.

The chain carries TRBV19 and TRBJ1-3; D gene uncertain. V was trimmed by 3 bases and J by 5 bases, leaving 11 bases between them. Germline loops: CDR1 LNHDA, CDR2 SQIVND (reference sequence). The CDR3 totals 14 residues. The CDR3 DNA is TGTGCCAGTAGTATCGTCCGGGGTAGAAACACCATATATTTT. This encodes CASSIVRGRNTIYF.

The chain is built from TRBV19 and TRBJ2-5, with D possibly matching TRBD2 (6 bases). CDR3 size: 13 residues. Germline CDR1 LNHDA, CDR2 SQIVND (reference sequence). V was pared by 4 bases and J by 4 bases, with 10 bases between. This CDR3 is CASSRGVGETQYF. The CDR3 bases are TGTGCCAGTAGTAGGGGGGTCGGAGAGACCCAGTACTTC.

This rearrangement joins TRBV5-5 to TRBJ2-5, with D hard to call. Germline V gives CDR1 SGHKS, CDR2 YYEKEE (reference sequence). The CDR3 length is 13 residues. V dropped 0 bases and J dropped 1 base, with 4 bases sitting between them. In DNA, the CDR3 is TGTGCCAGCAGCTTGGGAGCCCAAGAGACCCAGTACTTC. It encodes CASSLGAQETQYF.

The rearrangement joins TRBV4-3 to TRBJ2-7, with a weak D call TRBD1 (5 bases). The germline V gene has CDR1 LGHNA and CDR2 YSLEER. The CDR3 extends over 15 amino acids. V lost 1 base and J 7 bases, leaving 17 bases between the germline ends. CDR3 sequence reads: CASSQARSQGMEQYF. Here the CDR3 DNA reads TGCGCCAGCAGCCAAGCCCGTTCGCAGGGAATGGAGCAGTACTTC.

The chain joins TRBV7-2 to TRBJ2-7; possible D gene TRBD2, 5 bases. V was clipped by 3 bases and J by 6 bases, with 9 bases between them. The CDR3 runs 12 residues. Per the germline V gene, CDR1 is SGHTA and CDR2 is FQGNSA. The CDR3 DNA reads TGTGCCAGCAGCTTTTTCGGGGTCGAGCAGTACTTC. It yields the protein CASSFFGVEQYF.

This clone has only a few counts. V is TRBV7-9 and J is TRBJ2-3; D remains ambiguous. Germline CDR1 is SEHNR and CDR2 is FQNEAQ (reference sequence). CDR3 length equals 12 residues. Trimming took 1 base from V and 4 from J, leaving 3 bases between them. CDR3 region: CASSLVADTQYF. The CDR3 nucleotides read TGTGCCAGCAGCTTAGTGGCAGATACGCAGTATTTT.

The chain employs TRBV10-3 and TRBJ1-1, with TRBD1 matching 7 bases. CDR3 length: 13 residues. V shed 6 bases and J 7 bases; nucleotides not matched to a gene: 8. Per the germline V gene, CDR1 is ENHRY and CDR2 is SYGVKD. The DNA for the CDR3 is TGTGCCATCAGCGGGACAGTCTCTTTTGAAGCTTTCTTT. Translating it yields CAISGTVSFEAFF.

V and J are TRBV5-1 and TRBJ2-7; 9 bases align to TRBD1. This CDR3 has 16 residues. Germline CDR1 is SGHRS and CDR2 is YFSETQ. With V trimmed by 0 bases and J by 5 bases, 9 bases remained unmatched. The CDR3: CASSLDGTGYGNEQYF. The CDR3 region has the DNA TGCGCCAGCAGCTTGGACGGGACAGGGTACGGCAACGAGCAGTACTTC.

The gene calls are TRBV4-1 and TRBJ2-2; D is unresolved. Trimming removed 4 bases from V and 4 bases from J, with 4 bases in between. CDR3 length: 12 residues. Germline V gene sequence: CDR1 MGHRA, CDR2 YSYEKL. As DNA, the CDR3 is TGCGCCAGCAGCCCGGTCACCGGGGAGCTGTTTTTT. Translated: CASSPVTGELFF.

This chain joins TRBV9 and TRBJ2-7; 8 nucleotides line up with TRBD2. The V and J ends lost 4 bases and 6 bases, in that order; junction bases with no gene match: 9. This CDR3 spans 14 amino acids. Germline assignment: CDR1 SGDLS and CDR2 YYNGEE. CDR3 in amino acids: CASSPGGAGAEQYF. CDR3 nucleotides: TGTGCCAGCAGCCCCGGGGGGGCCGGAGCCGAGCAGTACTTC.

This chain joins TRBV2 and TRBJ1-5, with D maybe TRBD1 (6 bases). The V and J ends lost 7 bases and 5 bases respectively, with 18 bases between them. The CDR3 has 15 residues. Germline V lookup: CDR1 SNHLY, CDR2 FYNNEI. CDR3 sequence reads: CASNLREQGHQPQHF. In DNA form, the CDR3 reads TGTGCCAGCAACCTTCGGGAACAGGGTCATCAGCCCCAGCATTTT.

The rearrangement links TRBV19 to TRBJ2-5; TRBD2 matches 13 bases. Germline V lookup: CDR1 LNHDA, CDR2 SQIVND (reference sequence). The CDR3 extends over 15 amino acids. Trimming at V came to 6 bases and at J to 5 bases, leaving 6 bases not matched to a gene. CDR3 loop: CASRLLAGGVETQYF. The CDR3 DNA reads TGTGCCAGTAGGCTACTAGCGGGGGGGGTTGAGACCCAGTACTTC.

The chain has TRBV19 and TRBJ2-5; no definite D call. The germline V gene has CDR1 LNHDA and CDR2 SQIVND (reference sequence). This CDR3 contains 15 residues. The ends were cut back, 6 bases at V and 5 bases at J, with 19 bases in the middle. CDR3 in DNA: TGTGCCAGTAGCGATGGTCTGAGCGCTTTCGAGACCCAGTACTTC. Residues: CASSDGLSAFETQYF.

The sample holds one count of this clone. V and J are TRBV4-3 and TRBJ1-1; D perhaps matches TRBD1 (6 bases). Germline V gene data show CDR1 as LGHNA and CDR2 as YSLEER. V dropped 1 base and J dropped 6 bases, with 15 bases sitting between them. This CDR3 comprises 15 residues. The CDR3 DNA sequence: TGCGCCAGCAGCCAAGGGGGGACATTCAGCTCTGAAGCTTTCTTT. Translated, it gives CASSQGGTFSSEAFF.

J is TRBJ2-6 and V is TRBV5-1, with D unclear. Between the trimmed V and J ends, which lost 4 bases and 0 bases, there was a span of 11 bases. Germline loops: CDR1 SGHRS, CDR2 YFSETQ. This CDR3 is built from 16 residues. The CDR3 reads CASSLGPGSGANVLTF. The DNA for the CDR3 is TGCGCCAGCAGCCTAGGACCAGGCTCTGGGGCCAACGTCCTGACTTTC.

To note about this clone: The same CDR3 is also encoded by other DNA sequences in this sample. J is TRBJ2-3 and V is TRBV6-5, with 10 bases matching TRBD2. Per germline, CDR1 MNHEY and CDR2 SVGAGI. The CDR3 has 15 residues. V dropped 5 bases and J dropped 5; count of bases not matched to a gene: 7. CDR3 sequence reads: CASSRSGGAGDTQYF. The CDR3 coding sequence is TGTGCCAGCAGTCGGAGCGGGGGGGCTGGAGATACGCAGTATTTT.

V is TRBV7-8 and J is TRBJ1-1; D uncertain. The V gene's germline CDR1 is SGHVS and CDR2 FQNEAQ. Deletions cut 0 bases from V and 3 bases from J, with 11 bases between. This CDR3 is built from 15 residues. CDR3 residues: CASSLAPRKYTEAFF. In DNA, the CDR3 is TGTGCCAGCAGCTTAGCGCCCAGGAAATACACTGAAGCTTTCTTT.

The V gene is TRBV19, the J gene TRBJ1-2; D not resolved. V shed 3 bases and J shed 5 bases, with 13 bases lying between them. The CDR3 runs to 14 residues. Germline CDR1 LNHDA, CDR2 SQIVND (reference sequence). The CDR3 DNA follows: TGTGCCAGTAGTATCCTAACAGACCTTTATGGCTACACCTTC. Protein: CASSILTDLYGYTF.

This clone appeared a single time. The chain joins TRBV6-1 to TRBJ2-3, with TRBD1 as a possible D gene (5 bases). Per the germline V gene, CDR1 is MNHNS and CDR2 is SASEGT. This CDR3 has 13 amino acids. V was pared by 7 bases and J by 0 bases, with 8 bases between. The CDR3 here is CASIPGSTDTQYF. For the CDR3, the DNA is TGTGCCAGCATCCCAGGGAGCACAGATACGCAGTATTTT.

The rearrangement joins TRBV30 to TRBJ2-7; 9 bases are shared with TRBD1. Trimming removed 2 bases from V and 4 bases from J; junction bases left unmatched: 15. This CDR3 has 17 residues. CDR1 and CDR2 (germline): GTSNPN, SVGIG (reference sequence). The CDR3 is CAWSTRGQGGVWYEQYF. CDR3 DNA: TGTGCCTGGAGTACCCGGGGACAGGGAGGGGTTTGGTACGAGCAGTACTTC.

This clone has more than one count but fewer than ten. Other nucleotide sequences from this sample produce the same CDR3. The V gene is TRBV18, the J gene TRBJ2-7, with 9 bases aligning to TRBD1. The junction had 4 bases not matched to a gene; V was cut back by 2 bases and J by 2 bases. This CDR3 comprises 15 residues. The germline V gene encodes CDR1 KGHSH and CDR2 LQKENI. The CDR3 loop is CASSPFGTGTYEQYF. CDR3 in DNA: TGTGCCAGCTCACCATTCGGGACAGGGACCTACGAGCAGTACTTC.

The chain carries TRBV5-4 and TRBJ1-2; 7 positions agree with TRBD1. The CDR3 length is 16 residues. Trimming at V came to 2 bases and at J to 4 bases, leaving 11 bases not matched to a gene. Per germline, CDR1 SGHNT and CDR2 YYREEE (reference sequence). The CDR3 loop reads CASSLFSTGRSYGYTF. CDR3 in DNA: TGTGCCAGCAGCTTATTTTCGACAGGGAGGAGCTATGGCTACACCTTC.

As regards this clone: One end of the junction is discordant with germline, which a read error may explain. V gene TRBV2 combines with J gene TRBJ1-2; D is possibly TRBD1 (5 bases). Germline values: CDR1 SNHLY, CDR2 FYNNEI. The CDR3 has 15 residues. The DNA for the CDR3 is TGTGCCAGCAGGGAAGGACACCTCTCTAACTATGGCTACACCTTC. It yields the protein CASREGHLSNYGYTF.

CDR3 bases: TGTGCCTGGAGTGCCGGGACAGGGGAGCGGGAGCTGTTTTTT. Translating gives CAWSAGTGERELFF. The chain couples TRBV30 to TRBJ2-2; TRBD1 agrees at 10 bases. The CDR3 runs 14 residues. V gave up 1 base and J gave up 9 bases; unmatched junction bases: 5. Germline V lookup: CDR1 GTSNPN, CDR2 SVGIG (reference sequence). The variable domain in full, completed from reference TRBV30 and TRBJ2-2, reads SQTIHQWPATLVQPVGSPLSLECTVEGTSNPNLYWYRQAAGRGLQLLFYSVGIGQISSEVPQNLSASRPQDRQFILSSKKLLLSDSGFYLCAWSAGTGERELFFGEGSRLTVL.

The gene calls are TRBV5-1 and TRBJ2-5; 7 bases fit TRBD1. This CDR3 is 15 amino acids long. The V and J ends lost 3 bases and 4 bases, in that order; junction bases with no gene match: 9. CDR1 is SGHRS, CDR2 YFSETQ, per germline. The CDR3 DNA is TGCGCCAGCAGCTGGCAGGGACAGCTTTTAGAGACCCAGTACTTC. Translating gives CASSWQGQLLETQYF.

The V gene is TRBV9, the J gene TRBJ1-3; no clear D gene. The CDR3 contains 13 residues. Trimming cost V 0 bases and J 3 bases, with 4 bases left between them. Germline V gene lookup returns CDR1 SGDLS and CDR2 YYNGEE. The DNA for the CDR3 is TGTGCCAGCAGCGTAGGGCATGGAAACACCATATATTTT. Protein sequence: CASSVGHGNTIYF.

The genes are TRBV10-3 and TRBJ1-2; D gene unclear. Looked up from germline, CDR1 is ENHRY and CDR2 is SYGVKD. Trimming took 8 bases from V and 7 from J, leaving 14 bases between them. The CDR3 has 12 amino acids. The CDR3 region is CAISEDISGYTF. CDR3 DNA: TGTGCCATCTCGGAAGACATCTCTGGCTACACCTTC.